Below, 31 T cell receptor beta chains from the same sample are listed, as sequenced in a study of regulatory T cells in long-lasting Graves disease. Time point here: persistent/refractory GD, antithyroid drugs over 5 years with positive TRAb. The TCR library was prepared using RNA isolated from PBMCs. In building TCR beta libraries, iRepertoire HTBI primers were used together with Arm-PCR of CDR3 regions. TCRdb itself ran the multiplex PCR reads through MiXCR, one entry per CDR3 protein. The sample yields 700,000 or so distinct CDR3 sequences, about 30% seen once. Material: peripheral blood mononuclear cells (PBMCs), obtained when the disease was refractory, from a patient treated with antithyroid drugs. The receptor source for this set is a female donor with Graves disease.

The chain combines TRBV14 with TRBJ2-7; D gene ambiguous. This CDR3 spans 15 amino acids. The germline V gene encodes CDR1 SGHDN and CDR2 FVKESK. With 4 bases removed from V and 5 bases from J, the gap between germline ends came to 18 bases. CDR3 nucleotides: TGTGCCAGCAGCCCGTACCGGGCACTTGGGGACGAGCAGTACTTC. This encodes CASSPYRALGDEQYF.

The chain uses TRBV6-9 and TRBJ2-7, with a possible D match to TRBD2 (6 bases). The V gene lost 3 bases and the J gene lost 0 bases, with 18 bases spanning the gap. Germline CDR1 reads MNHGY; CDR2 reads SVAAGI. CDR3 size: 17 residues. CDR3 loop: CASSYSTGGASSYEQYF. In DNA, the CDR3 is TGTGCCAGCAGTTACTCAACGGGCGGGGCGAGCTCCTACGAGCAGTACTTC.

Points on this clonotype: A much larger clone lies a single base off, so this may be a read error. The V and J genes are TRBV6-2 or TRBV6-3 and TRBJ2-5; D is undetermined. Deletions cut 2 bases from V and 3 bases from J, with 10 bases between. This CDR3 has 14 amino acids. Germline CDR1 MNHEY, CDR2 SVGEGT. CDR3 sequence: CASSYPNQKETQYF. The CDR3 DNA reads TGTGCCAGCAGTTACCCAAATCAGAAAGAGACCCAGTACTTC.

The chain combines TRBV2 with TRBJ1-2; possible D gene TRBD1, 6 bases. CDR3 size: 14 residues. Trimming pared 6 bases from V and 7 bases from J, leaving 18 bases between. The germline V gene encodes CDR1 SNHLY and CDR2 FYNNEI. CDR3 bases: TGTGCCAGCAGCCCTTGGGGGGGCGAAGGTGGCTACACCTTC. It codes for CASSPWGGEGGYTF. Full variable domain (remainder filled in from reference TRBV2 and TRBJ1-2): EPEVTQTPSHQVTQMGQEVILRCVPISNHLYFYWYRQILGQKVEFLVSFYNNEISEKSEIFDDQFSVERPDGSNFTLKIRSTKLEDSAMYFCASSPWGGEGGYTFGSGTRLTVV.

This sequence joins TRBV27 and TRBJ1-5; D perhaps matches TRBD1 (6 bases). V dropped 6 bases and J dropped 6 bases, with 15 bases sitting between them. The CDR3 consists of 14 residues. Germline lookup yields CDR1 MNHEY and CDR2 SMNVEV (reference sequence). DNA for the CDR3: TGTGCCAGCAGACCCCGAGGGGGGGGTCAGCCCCAGCATTTT. Translated, it gives CASRPRGGGQPQHF.

This clonotype has more than one count but fewer than ten. The chain joins TRBV7-3 to TRBJ2-5; no clear D gene. This CDR3 has 13 amino acids. Germline lookup yields CDR1 SGHTA and CDR2 FQGTGA. The V gene lost 1 base and the J gene lost 5 bases, with 8 bases spanning the gap. The CDR3 sequence: CASSLMARETQYF. CDR3 coding DNA: TGTGCCAGCAGCTTAATGGCGCGCGAGACCCAGTACTTC. The full variable domain, rest sourced from reference TRBV7-3 and TRBJ2-5, is GAGVSQTPSNKVTEKGKYVELRCDPISGHTALYWYRQSLGQGPEFLIYFQGTGAADDSGLPNDRFFAVRPEGSVSTLKIQRTERGDSAVYLCASSLMARETQYFGPGTRLLVL.

The chain recombines TRBV29-1 with TRBJ2-5, with a weak D call TRBD1 (6 bases). Germline CDR1 SQVTM, CDR2 ANQGSEA. This CDR3 region has 13 residues. The germline V and J ends were trimmed by 6 bases and 2 bases, with 13 bases remaining between them. In DNA form, the CDR3 reads TGCAGCGTCCCGGGACACCGACAAGAGACCCAGTACTTC. Its translation is CSVPGHRQETQYF.

The gene calls are TRBV7-3 and TRBJ2-7, with D hard to call. Per germline, CDR1 SGHTA and CDR2 FQGTGA. Trimming took 5 bases from V and 1 from J, leaving 12 bases between them. CDR3 length equals 14 residues. CDR3 residues: CASSPKGPSYEQYF. CDR3 in DNA: TGTGCCAGCAGCCCCAAAGGGCCATCCTACGAGCAGTACTTC.

This clonotype has at least ten counts. This chain links TRBV29-1 with TRBJ1-4, with D possibly matching TRBD1 (6 bases). The CDR3 is 14 amino acids. Germline-derived CDR1 and CDR2 are SQVTM and ANQGSEA. Deletions cut 5 bases from V and 1 base from J, with 11 bases between. In DNA, the CDR3 is TGCAGCGTTCCGGGGGCGGGAACTAATGAAAAACTGTTTTTT. Its translation is CSVPGAGTNEKLFF.

This clonotype showed up many times. Written as DNA, the CDR3 is TGTGCCAGCAGCCAGGGACAGACCTACGAGCAGTACTTC. Its translation is CASSQGQTYEQYF. V usage is TRBV3-1 and J usage is TRBJ2-7; 7 bases map to TRBD1. The trim removed 3 bases at V and 2 bases at J, leaving 1 base unmatched. The V gene's germline CDR1 is LGHDT and CDR2 YNNKEL (reference sequence). This CDR3 spans 13 amino acids.

The J gene is TRBJ1-6, the V gene TRBV3-1; possible D gene TRBD1, 5 bases. Germline loops: CDR1 LGHDT, CDR2 YNNKEL (reference sequence). The CDR3 sequence is 13 residues long. With 6 bases removed from V and 7 bases from J, the gap between germline ends came to 10 bases. CDR3 protein: CASSPGWNSPLHF. CDR3 DNA sequence: TGTGCCAGCAGTCCAGGGTGGAATTCACCCCTCCACTTT.

The chain links TRBV12-3 or TRBV12-4 to TRBJ1-3, with TRBD1 matching 8 bases. The CDR3 has 15 amino acids. V shed 3 bases, J shed 1 base, and the junction held 2 bases outside the gene matches. CDR3 sequence reads: CASSFHRGSGNTIYF. CDR3 DNA sequence: TGTGCCAGCAGTTTTCACAGGGGGTCTGGAAACACCATATATTTT.

This clonotype was detected only a few times. Germline is not matched at one junction end, which may reflect a read error. For the CDR3, the DNA is TGCAGCGTTGAGGTGACCCGGACAGGGGGGGGGAACGCTGAAGCTTTCTTT. It specifies CSVEVTRTGGGNAEAFF. The rearrangement uses TRBV29-1 and TRBJ1-1; 10 bases fit TRBD1. Germline values: CDR1 SQVTM, CDR2 ANQGSEA. CDR3 length equals 17 residues.

Ten or more counts support this clonotype. V is TRBV11-2 and J is TRBJ2-7; D ambiguous. The ends were cut back, 2 bases at V and 1 base at J, with 6 bases in the middle. CDR1 and CDR2 (germline): SGHAT, FQNNGV. The CDR3 has 13 residues. CDR3 region: CASSLFGSYEQYF. The CDR3 bases are TGTGCCAGCAGCTTATTCGGTTCCTACGAGCAGTACTTC.

This chain joins TRBV29-1 and TRBJ2-7; D is unclear. With 2 bases removed from V and 0 bases from J, the gap between germline ends came to 11 bases. Germline V gene lookup returns CDR1 SQVTM and CDR2 ANQGSEA. The CDR3 is 14 amino acids. The CDR3 DNA reads TGCAGCGTTGAACGTCCCGCATACTCCTACGAGCAGTACTTC. This encodes CSVERPAYSYEQYF.

The rearrangement links TRBV20-1 to TRBJ2-4, with TRBD1 identical over 7 bases. Germline V gene lookup returns CDR1 DFQATT and CDR2 SNEGSKA (reference sequence). This CDR3 is built from 13 residues. With V trimmed by 6 bases and J by 2 bases, 4 bases remained unmatched. The chain's CDR3 is CSAGTASKNIQYF. The CDR3 DNA reads TGCAGTGCCGGGACAGCCTCCAAAAACATTCAGTACTTC.

As regards this clonotype: This may be a read error: a much more frequent sequence differs by one nucleotide. This chain uses TRBV28 with TRBJ1-2; 9 nucleotides match TRBD1. V dropped 4 bases and J dropped 7; count of bases not matched to a gene: 7. The germline V gene has CDR1 MDHEN and CDR2 SYDVKM. This CDR3 is built from 14 residues. The CDR3 nucleotides read TGTGCCAGCAGTTCGGACAGGGGCTACTGTGGCTACACCTTC. As protein: CASSSDRGYCGYTF.

Concerning this clonotype itself: Since a much larger clone is just one base distant, this may be a read error. The chain uses TRBV7-3 and TRBJ2-5; D perhaps matches TRBD2 (6 bases). This CDR3 contains 13 residues. Looked up from germline, CDR1 is SGHTA and CDR2 is FQGTGA. CDR3 region: CARSFAGPETQYF. The CDR3 bases are TGTGCCAGAAGCTTTGCGGGACCAGAGACCCAGTACTTC.

This chain connects TRBV12-5 to TRBJ1-2; the D gene is possibly TRBD1 (6 bases). Trimming took off 1 base at V and 7 bases at J, with 10 bases between the two ends. Looked up from germline, CDR1 is LGHNT and CDR2 is FRNRAP. CDR3 length: 13 amino acids. The CDR3 region has the DNA TGTGCTAGTGGTTTGGGGGGGCCTGCTGGCTACACCTTC. It encodes CASGLGGPAGYTF.

The CDR3 loop reads CASSRDALGGYTF. The CDR3 nucleotides are TGTGCCAGCTCTAGGGACGCGCTAGGCGGCTACACCTTC. The chain couples TRBV2 to TRBJ1-2, with D maybe TRBD1 (5 bases). The germline CDR1 and CDR2 sequences are SNHLY and FYNNEI. This CDR3 is 13 amino acids long. Trimming cost V 8 bases and J 8 bases, with 18 bases left between them. Complete variable domain (other parts from reference TRBV2 and TRBJ1-2): EPEVTQTPSHQVTQMGQEVILRCVPISNHLYFYWYRQILGQKVEFLVSFYNNEISEKSEIFDDQFSVERPDGSNFTLKIRSTKLEDSAMYFCASSRDALGGYTFGSGTRLTVV.

CDR3 amino acids: CASSLGLAYNEQFF. The DNA for the CDR3 is TGCGCCAGCAGCTTGGGACTAGCGTACAATGAGCAGTTCTTC. The chain couples TRBV5-1 to TRBJ2-1, with 8 bases identical to TRBD2. The germline V gene has CDR1 SGHRS and CDR2 YFSETQ. This CDR3 has 14 residues. Unmatched junction bases numbered 0, after V lost 0 bases and J lost 4 bases.

This chain uses TRBV19 with TRBJ1-1, with a weak D call TRBD1 (6 bases). Trimming took off 7 bases at V and 2 bases at J, with 17 bases between the two ends. The CDR3 has 15 residues. Looked up from germline, CDR1 is LNHDA and CDR2 is SQIVND (reference sequence). The CDR3 spells CASIRFHGGNTEAFF. CDR3 bases: TGTGCCAGTATACGGTTCCATGGGGGCAACACTGAAGCTTTCTTT.

Turning to this clonotype: One end of the junction is discordant with germline, which a read error may explain. The V gene is TRBV12-3 or TRBV12-4, the J gene TRBJ1-6; D remains unclear. The CDR3 sequence is 16 residues long. As DNA, the CDR3 is TGTGCCAGCAGTTTTGCCGATCCAGCCTATAATTCACCCCCCCACTTT. Amino acids: CASSFADPAYNSPPHF.

The chain carries TRBV7-2 and TRBJ1-2, with TRBD1 as a possible D gene (6 bases). The germline V gene has CDR1 SGHTA and CDR2 FQGNSA. V was clipped by 2 bases and J by 6 bases, with 13 bases between them. CDR3 length: 14 residues. The CDR3, as DNA: TGTGCCAGCAGCTTAACCCGGGACATCAATGGCTACACCTTC. Residues: CASSLTRDINGYTF.

In its sample, this clonotype was seen many times. The chain has TRBV7-9 and TRBJ1-1; D is perhaps TRBD1 (5 bases). V lost 6 bases and J lost 4, with 9 bases in between. The CDR3 runs 12 residues. The germline V gene encodes CDR1 SEHNR and CDR2 FQNEAQ (reference sequence). In DNA form, the CDR3 reads TGTGCCAGCAGTCACAGGAGCACTGAAGCTTTCTTT. Translation gives CASSHRSTEAFF.

The rearrangement links TRBV2 to TRBJ2-5; D is possibly TRBD2 (6 bases). Trimming pared 4 bases from V and 4 bases from J, leaving 19 bases between. Germline lookup yields CDR1 SNHLY and CDR2 FYNNEI. The CDR3 is 16 residues long. The CDR3 DNA is TGTGCCAGCAGTGCCCGGACTACCGGGCGGGGAGAGACCCAGTACTTC. It translates to CASSARTTGRGETQYF.

This clonotype came up many times. The rearrangement links TRBV29-1 to TRBJ1-1; TRBD1 might be the D (5 bases). Germline CDR1 SQVTM, CDR2 ANQGSEA. V was clipped by 7 bases and J by 0 bases, with 12 bases between them. This CDR3 is 13 amino acids long. The CDR3 reads CSAAAGVNTEAFF. CDR3 nucleotides: TGCAGCGCAGCGGCGGGGGTGAACACTGAAGCTTTCTTT.

The chain couples TRBV5-1 to TRBJ2-3, with D uncertain. With 0 bases removed from V and 2 bases from J, the gap between germline ends came to 10 bases. Germline V lookup: CDR1 SGHRS, CDR2 YFSETQ. This CDR3 region has 15 residues. CDR3 in DNA: TGCGCCAGCAGCTTGGAGGAACTGAACACAGATACGCAGTATTTT. Protein product: CASSLEELNTDTQYF.

The chain carries TRBV7-9 and TRBJ2-7; 8 bases map to TRBD1. Losses at the gene ends were 4 bases for V and 3 bases for J; bases not matched to a gene: 8. The CDR3 extends over 15 amino acids. Germline V lookup: CDR1 SEHNR, CDR2 FQNEAQ (reference sequence). The CDR3 nucleotides read TGTGCCAGCAGCTCTGGGGTCGGGACAGGCTACGAGCAGTACTTC. Translation: CASSSGVGTGYEQYF.

This rearrangement joins TRBV12-3 or TRBV12-4 to TRBJ1-1, with TRBD1 matching over 10 bases. The CDR3 extends over 16 amino acids. The junction had 7 bases not matched to a gene; V was cut back by 5 bases and J by 1 base. CDR3 coding DNA: TGTGCCAGCAGTAGACAGGGGGCTGTAAAGAACACTGAAGCTTTCTTT. Residues: CASSRQGAVKNTEAFF.

The chain employs TRBV2 and TRBJ1-5; D unclear. Trimming shortened V by 4 bases and J by 5 bases, and 12 bases separated the two germline ends. Germline CDR1 is SNHLY and CDR2 is FYNNEI. CDR3 length equals 14 residues. As DNA, the CDR3 is TGTGCCAGCAGTGCCGTGTCAGTGTATCAGCCCCAGCATTTT. Residues: CASSAVSVYQPQHF.